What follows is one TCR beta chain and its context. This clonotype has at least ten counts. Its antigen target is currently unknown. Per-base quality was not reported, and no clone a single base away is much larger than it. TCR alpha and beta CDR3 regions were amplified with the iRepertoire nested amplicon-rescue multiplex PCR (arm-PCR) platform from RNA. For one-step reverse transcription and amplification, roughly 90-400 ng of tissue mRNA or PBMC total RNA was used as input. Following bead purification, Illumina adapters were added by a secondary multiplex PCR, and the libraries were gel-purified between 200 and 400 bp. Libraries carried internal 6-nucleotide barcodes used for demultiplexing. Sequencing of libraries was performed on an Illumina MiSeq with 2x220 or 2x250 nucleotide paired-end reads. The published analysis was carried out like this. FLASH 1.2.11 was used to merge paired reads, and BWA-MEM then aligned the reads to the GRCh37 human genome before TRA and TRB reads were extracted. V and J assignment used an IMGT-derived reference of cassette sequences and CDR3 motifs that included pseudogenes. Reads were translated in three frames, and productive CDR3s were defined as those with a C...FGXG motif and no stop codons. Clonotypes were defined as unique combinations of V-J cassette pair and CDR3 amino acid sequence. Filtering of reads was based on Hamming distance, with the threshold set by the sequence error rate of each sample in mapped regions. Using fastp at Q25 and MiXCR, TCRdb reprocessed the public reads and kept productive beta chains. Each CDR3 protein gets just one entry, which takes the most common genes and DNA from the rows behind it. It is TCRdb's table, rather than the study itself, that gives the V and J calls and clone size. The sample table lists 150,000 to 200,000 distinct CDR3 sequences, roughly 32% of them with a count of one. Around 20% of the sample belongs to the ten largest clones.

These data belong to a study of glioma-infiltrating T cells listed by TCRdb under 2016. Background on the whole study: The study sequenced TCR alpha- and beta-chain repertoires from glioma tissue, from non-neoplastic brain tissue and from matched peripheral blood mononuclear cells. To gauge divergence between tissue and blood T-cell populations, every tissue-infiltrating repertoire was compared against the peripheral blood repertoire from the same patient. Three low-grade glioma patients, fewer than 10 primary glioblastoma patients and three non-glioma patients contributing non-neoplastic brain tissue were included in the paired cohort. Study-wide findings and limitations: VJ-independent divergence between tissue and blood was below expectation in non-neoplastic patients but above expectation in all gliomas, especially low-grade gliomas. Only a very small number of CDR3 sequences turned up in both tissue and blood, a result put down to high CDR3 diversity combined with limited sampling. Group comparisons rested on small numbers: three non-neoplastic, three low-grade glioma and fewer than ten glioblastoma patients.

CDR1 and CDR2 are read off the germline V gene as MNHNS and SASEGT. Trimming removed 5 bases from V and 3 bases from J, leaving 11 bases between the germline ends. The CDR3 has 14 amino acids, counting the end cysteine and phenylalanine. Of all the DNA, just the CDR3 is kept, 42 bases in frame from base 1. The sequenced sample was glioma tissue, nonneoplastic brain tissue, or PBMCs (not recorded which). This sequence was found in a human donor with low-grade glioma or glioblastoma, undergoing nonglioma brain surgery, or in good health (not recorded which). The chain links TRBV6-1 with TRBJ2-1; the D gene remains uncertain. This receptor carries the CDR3 CASSPHGRYNEQFF. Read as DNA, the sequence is TGTGCCAGCAGTCCACATGGCCGCTACAATGAGCAGTTCTTC.